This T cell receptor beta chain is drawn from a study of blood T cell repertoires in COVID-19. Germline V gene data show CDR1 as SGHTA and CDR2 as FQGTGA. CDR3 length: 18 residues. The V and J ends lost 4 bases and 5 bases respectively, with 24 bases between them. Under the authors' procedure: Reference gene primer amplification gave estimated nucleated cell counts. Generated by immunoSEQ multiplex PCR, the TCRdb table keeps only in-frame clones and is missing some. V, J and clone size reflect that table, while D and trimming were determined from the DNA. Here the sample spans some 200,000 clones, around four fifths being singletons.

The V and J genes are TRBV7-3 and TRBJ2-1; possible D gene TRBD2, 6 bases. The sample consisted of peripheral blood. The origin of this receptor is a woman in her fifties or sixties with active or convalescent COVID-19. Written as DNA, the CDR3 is TGTGCCAGCAGCTCATGGCCTGTGGGCGGGACTCCCAACAATGAGCAGTTCTTC. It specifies CASSSWPVGGTPNNEQFF.